This is a list of T cell receptor beta chains from one sample in a study of identical twins. TCRdb passed the 5' RACE reads through MiXCR, listing each CDR3 protein once. The table lists 400,000 to 600,000 distinct CDR3 sequences, 20% to 25% of them singletons, with around 0.48% in the top ten. These data were also reused for a study on yellow fever vaccine responses in identical twins.

The sample comprised CD4+ T cells sorted from blood. The receptors were sampled from a woman aged 18-29 years in good health. Both conserved end residues are part of each CDR3. The order of the fields is V gene, D gene, J gene, clone size, CDR3 protein, CDR3 DNA. D genes are given only for firm matches. Clone size is not always given. Where it is, it says once, few, many or a class for expanded clones.

>TRBV6-1|-|TRBJ2-3|-
CASSGITTRPPRYEDTQYF
TGTGCCAGCAGTGGGATAACCACGAGACCCCCCCGGTATGAAGATACGCAGTATTTT
>TRBV20-1|TRBD2|TRBJ2-2|-
CCARDPTSGNTGELFF
TGCTGTGCTAGAGATCCGACTAGCGGCAACACCGGGGAGCTGTTTTTT
>TRBV6-1|-|TRBJ2-2|-
CASTPPGGGTGELFF
TGTGCCAGCACCCCTCCAGGGGGGGGAACCGGGGAGCTGTTTTTT
>TRBV9|-|TRBJ2-1|few
CASSAVGKRSTSFGEQFF
TGTGCCAGCAGCGCAGTAGGGAAGAGATCGACTAGTTTCGGTGAGCAGTTCTTC
>TRBV20-1|TRBD1|TRBJ1-4|-
CSARQGSEKLFF
TGCAGTGCGAGACAGGGGAGTGAAAAACTGTTTTTT
>TRBV20-1|-|TRBJ1-3|-
CSARGGGYGNTIYF
TGCAGTGCTAGGGGCGGGGGGTATGGAAACACCATATATTTT
>TRBV5-1|-|TRBJ2-3|-
CASSFETDTQYF
TGCGCCAGCAGTTTTGAAACAGATACGCAGTATTTT
>TRBV5-1|-|TRBJ1-2|-
CASSLGQEGYGYTF
TGCGCCAGCAGCTTGGGACAAGAAGGGTATGGCTACACCTTC
>TRBV25-1|-|TRBJ2-3|many
CASSPAPGRFSTDTQYF
TGTGCCAGCAGCCCTGCCCCGGGCAGGTTTAGCACAGATACGCAGTATTTT
>TRBV5-5|TRBD1|TRBJ2-2|once
CASSLEGTAAGELFF
TGTGCCAGCAGCTTGGAGGGGACAGCGGCCGGGGAGCTGTTTTTT
>TRBV10-1|-|TRBJ2-3|few
CASSESFTEKGTDTQYF
TGCGCCAGCAGTGAGTCGTTCACAGAGAAAGGAACAGATACGCAGTATTTT
>TRBV11-1|TRBD2|TRBJ2-1|-
CASSLGLSGGYNEQFF
TGTGCCAGCAGCTTAGGTCTTAGCGGGGGGTACAATGAGCAGTTCTTC
>TRBV12-3/TRBV12-4|TRBD2|TRBJ2-1|-
CASSPGTSGSLAQFF
TGTGCCAGCAGCCCCGGGACTAGCGGGAGTCTGGCTCAGTTCTTC
>TRBV9|-|TRBJ2-2|few
CASSQQGSGTGELFF
TGTGCCAGCAGCCAACAGGGTTCGGGCACCGGGGAGCTGTTTTTT
>TRBV7-3|TRBD2|TRBJ2-3|-
CASSSTSGTQYF
TGTGCCAGCAGCTCGACTAGCGGGACGCAGTATTTT
>TRBV7-2|TRBD1|TRBJ2-7|few
CASSQGVEQYF
TGTGCCAGCAGCCAGGGGGTCGAGCAGTACTTC
>TRBV19|TRBD2|TRBJ2-5|-
CASSIGSGGLKETQYF
TGTGCCAGTAGTATTGGTAGCGGGGGCCTTAAAGAGACCCAGTACTTC
>TRBV7-9|TRBD2|TRBJ2-5|-
CASTRFSGELQETQYF
TGTGCCAGCACCAGGTTTAGCGGGGAACTCCAAGAGACCCAGTACTTC
>TRBV11-2|-|TRBJ2-7|few
CASSTLDGSSYEQYF
TGTGCCAGCAGCACTCTGGACGGAAGCTCCTACGAGCAGTACTTC
>TRBV12-3/TRBV12-4|-|TRBJ1-5|-
CASRYRVSQPQHF
TGTGCCAGCAGATACAGGGTTAGTCAGCCCCAGCATTTT
>TRBV7-8|-|TRBJ2-3|-
CASSLAMSTDTQYF
TGTGCCAGCAGCTTAGCGATGAGCACAGATACGCAGTATTTT
>TRBV10-3|-|TRBJ1-1|few
CAAKGSSRTEAFF
TGTGCCGCTAAAGGAAGTTCGCGGACTGAAGCTTTCTTT
>TRBV5-1|-|TRBJ1-1|many
CASSLGGGYTEAFF
TGCGCCAGCAGCTTGGGTGGAGGGTACACTGAAGCTTTCTTT
>TRBV19|TRBD2|TRBJ2-2|few
CASSISAGGNTGELFF
TGTGCCAGTAGTATCTCGGCGGGGGGGAACACCGGGGAGCTGTTTTTT
>TRBV5-1|-|TRBJ2-1|-
CASSPGGVGSYNEQFF
TGCGCCAGCAGCCCCGGTGGGGTTGGCTCCTACAATGAGCAGTTCTTC
>TRBV3-1|-|TRBJ2-3|-
CASSQKSGTDTQYF
TGTGCCAGCAGCCAAAAGAGTGGCACAGATACGCAGTATTTT
>TRBV7-2|TRBD1|TRBJ2-4|-
CASSLVGTGGKNIQYF
TGTGCCAGCAGCTTAGTTGGGACAGGGGGCAAAAACATTCAGTACTTC
>TRBV6-6|-|TRBJ2-2|-
CASMPLGAGELFF
TGTGCCAGCATGCCCCTTGGGGCCGGGGAGCTGTTTTTT
>TRBV12-3/TRBV12-4|TRBD1|TRBJ2-1|-
CASSRSPGQYNEQFF
TGTGCCAGCAGCCGGTCTCCGGGACAGTACAATGAGCAGTTCTTC
>TRBV7-9|TRBD1|TRBJ2-1|few
CASSPVSTGNAEQFF
TGTGCCAGCAGCCCAGTCTCGACAGGGAACGCTGAGCAGTTCTTC
>TRBV5-8|TRBD2|TRBJ2-3|-
CASSSGLAVTSTDTQYF
TGTGCCAGCAGCTCAGGACTAGCGGTAACTAGCACAGATACGCAGTATTTT
>TRBV19|TRBD1|TRBJ1-3|-
CASKQGPSSGNTIYF
TGTGCCTCAAAACAGGGGCCGAGCTCTGGAAACACCATATATTTT
>TRBV4-1|-|TRBJ2-5|-
CASSQDRNGRTETQYF
TGCGCCAGCAGCCAAGATAGAAACGGGAGAACCGAGACCCAGTACTTC
>TRBV3-1|TRBD2|TRBJ2-3|-
CASSQGKLAGSDTQYF
TGTGCCAGCAGCCAAGGCAAGCTAGCGGGATCAGATACGCAGTATTTT
>TRBV9|-|TRBJ2-6|-
CASSVGFDSSPLPFSGANVLTF
TGTGCCAGCAGCGTTGGCTTCGACAGTTCCCCGCTCCCCTTCTCTGGGGCCAACGTCCTGACTTTC
>TRBV12-3/TRBV12-4|-|TRBJ1-1|-
CASSLVRVTEAFF
TGTGCCAGCAGTTTAGTACGAGTTACTGAAGCTTTCTTT
>TRBV24-1|-|TRBJ2-6|few
CATSEAGAGANVLTF
TGTGCCACCAGTGAAGCAGGGGCTGGGGCCAACGTCCTGACTTTC
>TRBV10-3|TRBD2|TRBJ2-1|-
CAISGNGAGDEQFF
TGTGCCATCAGTGGAAACGGGGCGGGAGATGAGCAGTTCTTC
>TRBV29-1|TRBD1|TRBJ2-7|-
CSDRTGNYEQYF
TGCAGCGATAGGACAGGGAATTACGAGCAGTACTTC
>TRBV5-1|-|TRBJ1-6|-
CASSLDRESSSSPLHF
TGCGCCAGCAGCTTGGACAGGGAATCTTCATCCTCACCCCTCCACTTT
>TRBV6-5|TRBD1|TRBJ1-1|-
CASSYSPGGYTEAFF
TGTGCCAGCAGTTACTCGCCAGGGGGTTACACTGAAGCTTTCTTT
>TRBV14|-|TRBJ1-4|many
CASSPGLRVEKLFF
TGTGCCAGCAGCCCGGGACTACGCGTCGAAAAACTGTTTTTT
>TRBV20-1|-|TRBJ1-1|-
CSGCQVTLNTEAFF
TGCAGTGGTTGCCAGGTGACTTTGAACACTGAAGCTTTCTTT
>TRBV10-3|TRBD2|TRBJ2-1|few
CAIRGLANEQFF
TGTGCCATCAGGGGACTAGCTAATGAGCAGTTCTTC
>TRBV29-1|-|TRBJ1-1|-
CSAVAPSTPFF
TGCAGCGCCGTGGCCCCCAGCACACCTTTCTTT
>TRBV7-9|-|TRBJ2-1|few
CASSLADEGEQFF
TGTGCCAGCAGCTTAGCGGACGAGGGTGAGCAGTTCTTC
>TRBV12-3/TRBV12-4|-|TRBJ1-4|-
CASNTGTREKLFF
TGTGCCAGCAACACAGGGACTAGGGAAAAACTGTTTTTT
>TRBV3-1|-|TRBJ2-5|few
CASSRDGETQYF
TGTGCCAGCAGCCGAGACGGAGAGACCCAGTACTTC
>TRBV28|-|TRBJ2-7|few
CASSSPSSFTWAGIEQYF
TGTGCCAGCAGTTCTCCATCTTCCTTCACCTGGGCCGGTATCGAGCAGTACTTC
>TRBV5-1|-|TRBJ2-2|few
CASSRGGGSNTGELFF
TGCGCCAGCAGCAGAGGGGGTGGATCGAACACCGGGGAGCTGTTTTTT
>TRBV6-1|TRBD1|TRBJ1-4|-
CASRTETGFNEKLFF
TGTGCCAGCAGGACCGAGACAGGGTTTAATGAAAAACTGTTTTTT
>TRBV20-1|-|TRBJ2-1|-
CSARPRISYNEQFF
TGCAGTGCTAGACCCAGGATCTCCTACAATGAGCAGTTCTTC
>TRBV12-3/TRBV12-4|-|TRBJ1-5|-
CASNDTYNQPQHF
TGTGCCAGCAATGACACCTACAATCAGCCCCAGCATTTT
>TRBV7-8|TRBD1|TRBJ1-2|-
CASSSSIGGRTGSGYGYTF
TGTGCCAGCAGCTCCTCTATAGGGGGGAGGACAGGGTCGGGCTATGGCTACACCTTC